Shown below are 30 T cell receptor beta chains from a single sample sequenced in a study of spatial heterogeneity in lung cancer. TCRdb ran MiXCR on the 5' RACE reads and lists one entry per CDR3 protein. The data show fewer than 20,000 distinct CDR3 sequences, about 10% seen once. As for time point: blood at routine non-recurrence follow-up after resection. This sample comprised PBMCs, obtained at follow-up. These receptors all stem from a male donor with early-stage non-small cell lung cancer.

In this sample, this clonotype turned up many times. The gene calls are TRBV28 and TRBJ2-3; D unclear. V lost 6 bases to trimming and J lost 0 bases, with 13 bases between them. The CDR3 extends over 15 amino acids. The germline gives CDR1 MDHEN, CDR2 SYDVKM. The CDR3 spells CASSQLGSSTDTQYF. The CDR3 region has the DNA TGTGCCAGCAGCCAGCTAGGCTCTAGCACAGATACGCAGTATTTT.

This clonotype was picked up many times. The genes are TRBV13 and TRBJ2-3; D is ambiguous. This CDR3 spans 12 amino acids. Trimming left V 4 bases short and J 2 bases short, with 4 bases between. Germline V gene lookup returns CDR1 PRHDT and CDR2 FYEKMQ (reference sequence). The CDR3 spells CASSSDTDTQYF. CDR3 DNA: TGTGCCAGCAGCTCCGACACAGATACGCAGTATTTT.

The genes are TRBV5-6 and TRBJ2-4; 10 bases are a match to TRBD2. Germline trimming cut 0 bases from V and 0 bases from J; bases unmatched to any gene: 9. Germline V lookup: CDR1 SGHDT, CDR2 YYEEEE. This CDR3 comprises 19 residues. CDR3 bases: TGTGCCAGCAGCTTGGAATGGCTAGCGGGAGAGTTAGCCAAAAACATTCAGTACTTC. It specifies CASSLEWLAGELAKNIQYF.

This clonotype was seen repeatedly, ten times or more. The chain couples TRBV24-1 to TRBJ2-1; the match to TRBD1 covers 9 bases. CDR1 KGHDR and CDR2 SFDVKD come from the germline V gene. The CDR3 spans 14 residues. J lost 7 bases, V lost 3 bases, and 3 bases had no gene match. CDR3 sequence: CATSDETGGNEQFF. DNA of the CDR3: TGTGCCACCAGTGATGAGACAGGGGGGAATGAGCAGTTCTTC.

Concerning this clonotype itself: A read error may explain this, as a much larger clone is one base away. V is TRBV27 and J is TRBJ2-7; D perhaps matches TRBD2 (6 bases). The CDR3 is 13 residues long. Germline V CDR1 and CDR2: MNHEY, SMNVEV (reference sequence). Between the trimmed V and J ends, which lost 8 bases and 0 bases, there was a span of 11 bases. This chain's CDR3 is CASRGTTSYEQYF. CDR3 bases: TGTGCCAGCCGGGGGACCACCTCCTACGAGCAGTACTTC.

On this clonotype: A read error is possible here, since a much larger clone lies one base away. The genes are TRBV29-1 and TRBJ1-5; D might be TRBD1 (5 bases). Trimming removed 4 bases from V and 6 bases from J, with 13 bases in between. Germline V gene lookup returns CDR1 SQVTM and CDR2 ANQGSEA. CDR3 length equals 13 residues. CDR3 DNA: TGCAGCGTTGTAGGGGCAGTAGGTCAGCCCCAGCATTTT. It is translated as CSVVGAVGQPQHF.

The chain has TRBV9 and TRBJ2-1, with D unclear. This CDR3 spans 12 amino acids. Trimming left V 1 base short and J 9 bases short, with 8 bases between. Germline assignment: CDR1 SGDLS and CDR2 YYNGEE. DNA for the CDR3: TGTGCCAGCAGCGTAAGTTCCGGTGAGCAGTTCTTC. Amino acids: CASSVSSGEQFF.

This clonotype was counted many times. The CDR3 nucleotides are TGTGCCACCAGTGATTTGGAGGCCGCCTACAATGAGCAGTTCTTC. Translated, it gives CATSDLEAAYNEQFF. The V gene is TRBV24-1, the J gene TRBJ2-1; D gene unclear. V lost 0 bases and J lost 2, with 7 bases in between. The V gene's germline CDR1 is KGHDR and CDR2 SFDVKD. This CDR3 spans 15 amino acids.

This clonotype was observed a handful of times. This chain connects TRBV6-5 to TRBJ2-3, with D hard to call. The V gene lost 5 bases and the J gene lost 4 bases, with 13 bases spanning the gap. CDR1 MNHEY and CDR2 SVGAGI come from the germline V gene. The CDR3 extends over 14 amino acids. The CDR3 region has the DNA TGTGCCAGCAGTCCGAGGCTCCCCTCAGATACGCAGTATTTT. It encodes CASSPRLPSDTQYF.

This clonotype was observed at least ten times. The chain uses TRBV2 and TRBJ2-2; no definite D call. In germline, CDR1 is SNHLY, CDR2 FYNNEI. Deletions cut 6 bases from V and 0 bases from J, with 20 bases between. The CDR3 sequence is 18 residues long. The CDR3 loop reads CASSLAAAVGTNTGELFF. In DNA form, the CDR3 reads TGTGCCAGCAGCCTCGCCGCCGCCGTGGGCACGAACACCGGGGAGCTGTTTTTT. Full variable domain (rest looked up from reference TRBV2 and TRBJ2-2): EPEVTQTPSHQVTQMGQEVILRCVPISNHLYFYWYRQILGQKVEFLVSFYNNEISEKSEIFDDQFSVERPDGSNFTLKIRSTKLEDSAMYFCASSLAAAVGTNTGELFFGEGSRLTVL.

This clonotype was counted at least ten times. The CDR3 spells CASSLDLPGGQGIDTQYF. CDR3 bases: TGTGCCAGCAGCTTAGATCTCCCGGGCGGACAGGGAATCGATACGCAGTATTTT. The chain has TRBV11-2 and TRBJ2-3; TRBD1 matches 8 bases. J gave up 6 bases and V 0 bases, and 14 bases lay outside the gene matches. CDR1 and CDR2 from the germline V gene are SGHAT and FQNNGV. This CDR3 comprises 18 residues.

The gene calls are TRBV4-1 and TRBJ1-1, with 9 bases fitting TRBD1. V lost 3 bases, J lost 0 bases, and 2 bases stayed unmatched. CDR3 length: 15 residues. In germline, CDR1 is MGHRA, CDR2 YSYEKL. The CDR3 is CASSQWTGVNTEAFF. In DNA form, the CDR3 reads TGCGCCAGCAGCCAGTGGACAGGGGTGAACACTGAAGCTTTCTTT.

The chain employs TRBV25-1 and TRBJ2-2; D is unclear. The CDR3 has 14 amino acids. Germline loops: CDR1 MGHDK, CDR2 SYGVNS. Trimming left V 7 bases short and J 1 base short, with 10 bases between. The CDR3 sequence is CASKENLNTGELFF. In DNA, the CDR3 is TGTGCCAGCAAGGAGAATTTGAACACCGGGGAGCTGTTTTTT.

This clonotype was picked up many times. The chain carries TRBV5-1 and TRBJ1-1; possibly TRBD1 for D (5 bases). V lost 7 bases and J lost 0, with 13 bases in between. Germline values: CDR1 SGHRS, CDR2 YFSETQ. The CDR3 loop spans 14 amino acids. The CDR3 reads CASVPGPMNTEAFF. The CDR3 nucleotides are TGCGCCAGCGTTCCGGGGCCCATGAACACTGAAGCTTTCTTT.

The sample holds many counts of this clonotype. The chain recombines TRBV24-1 with TRBJ2-1, with D possibly TRBD1 on 5 matching bases. CDR3 length: 15 amino acids. Germline V CDR1 and CDR2: KGHDR, SFDVKD. V dropped 4 bases and J dropped 4 bases, with 13 bases sitting between them. The DNA of the CDR3 is TGTGCCACCAGTGAGGCAGGGAAGGGGTACAATGAGCAGTTCTTC. Its translation: CATSEAGKGYNEQFF.

This chain connects TRBV4-3 to TRBJ1-1, with TRBD1 matching 8 bases. CDR3 size: 15 residues. CDR1 and CDR2 (germline): LGHNA, YSLEER. With 0 bases clipped from V and 2 bases from J, the junction kept 2 bases outside the gene matches. The DNA for the CDR3 is TGCGCCAGCAGCCAAGAAGGACAGGGTAACACTGAAGCTTTCTTT. It codes for CASSQEGQGNTEAFF.

This clonotype showed up many times. J is TRBJ1-1 and V is TRBV5-1; D call uncertain. CDR3 length equals 14 residues. Trimming took 4 bases from V and 5 from J, leaving 15 bases between them. The germline V gene encodes CDR1 SGHRS and CDR2 YFSETQ. Here the CDR3 DNA reads TGCGCCAGCAGCCCCCTTGTGGGGAGAACTGAAGCTTTCTTT. Translation gives CASSPLVGRTEAFF.

There are many counts of this clonotype. The chain links TRBV28 to TRBJ1-4; 7 nucleotides agree with TRBD1. V lost 5 bases to trimming and J lost 6 bases; unmatched junction nucleotides: 12. Germline V gives CDR1 MDHEN, CDR2 SYDVKM. The CDR3 is 16 residues long. CDR3 in DNA: TGTGCCAGCAGTGTCCCGGGACAGTCGTGGGATGAAAAACTGTTTTTT. Translated, it gives CASSVPGQSWDEKLFF.

A word on this clonotype: Given a much more abundant clone one base away, this may be a read error. This CDR3 fails to terminate in the conserved phenylalanine or tryptophan, so it likely reflects a read error. J is TRBJ1-5 and V is TRBV12-3 or TRBV12-4, with D hard to call. This CDR3 has 12 residues. V lost 4 bases, J lost 11 bases, and 12 bases lay in between. In DNA form, the CDR3 reads TGTGCCAGCAGTTCCGGAGAGTTGGCCCAGCATTAT. Its translation: CASSSGELAQHY.

V usage is TRBV20-1 and J usage is TRBJ2-1; TRBD2 aligns across 11 bases. The V gene's germline CDR1 is DFQATT and CDR2 SNEGSKA (reference sequence). Germline trimming cut 0 bases from V and 0 bases from J; bases unmatched to any gene: 1. The CDR3 spans 16 residues. The CDR3 reads CSARELAGGSYNEQFF. Written as DNA, the CDR3 is TGCAGTGCTAGAGAGCTAGCGGGGGGCTCCTACAATGAGCAGTTCTTC.

This clonotype was detected ten times or more. The chain is built from TRBV9 and TRBJ2-1; unclear D gene. The CDR3 spans 15 residues. CDR1 and CDR2 (germline): SGDLS, YYNGEE. The V end was cut by 1 base, the J end by 9 bases, with 17 bases between. CDR3 DNA: TGTGCCAGCAGCGTATCTATAGGGAATATAGGTGAGCAGTTCTTC. Translation gives CASSVSIGNIGEQFF.

By share of the sample, this clonotype is medium-sized. V is TRBV4-3 and J is TRBJ2-7; no clear D gene. Germline-derived CDR1 and CDR2 are LGHNA and YSLEER. V gave up 0 bases and J gave up 0 bases, with 6 bases separating them. There are 14 residues in the CDR3. The CDR3 DNA reads as TGCGCCAGCAGCCAAGAAACGTACTCCTACGAGCAGTACTTC. Protein product: CASSQETYSYEQYF.

This clonotype has a count of ten or more. The rearrangement joins TRBV5-1 to TRBJ2-7; D might be TRBD1 (6 bases). There are 15 residues in the CDR3. The ends were cut back, 0 bases at V and 2 bases at J, with 12 bases in the middle. CDR1 SGHRS and CDR2 YFSETQ come from the germline V gene. CDR3 sequence reads: CASSLDPTGAYEQYF. CDR3 DNA sequence: TGCGCCAGCAGCTTGGACCCGACAGGAGCCTACGAGCAGTACTTC.

This clonotype has a count of ten or more. The chain links TRBV5-5 to TRBJ1-2; D remains ambiguous. The germline V gene encodes CDR1 SGHKS and CDR2 YYEKEE (reference sequence). The CDR3 runs 15 residues. Trimming left V 0 bases short and J 2 bases short, with 11 bases between. CDR3 sequence (DNA): TGTGCCAGCAGCTTGGCGGTCGGCTTAAACTATGGCTACACCTTC. Protein: CASSLAVGLNYGYTF.

The sample holds many counts of this clonotype. The chain uses TRBV9 and TRBJ2-1, with a weak D call TRBD1 (6 bases). CDR1 is SGDLS, CDR2 YYNGEE, per germline. V was shortened by 4 bases and J by 8 bases, with 19 bases between the two germline ends. This CDR3 comprises 15 residues. The CDR3 DNA is TGTGCCAGCAGCCCGAGTGCTGGGGGCAGGGATGAGCAGTTCTTC. It is translated as CASSPSAGGRDEQFF.

The rearrangement uses TRBV5-1 and TRBJ2-7, with TRBD2 identical over 7 bases. V shed 4 bases, J shed 2 bases, and the junction held 9 bases outside the gene matches. Germline assignment: CDR1 SGHRS and CDR2 YFSETQ. The CDR3 has 15 residues. The CDR3 DNA sequence: TGCGCCAGCAGCCTTGGGGGAGGGATCCCCTACGAGCAGTACTTC. It codes for CASSLGGGIPYEQYF.

This clonotype was detected ten times or more. The chain links TRBV5-1 to TRBJ1-4; D ambiguous. V lost 0 bases, J lost 12 bases, and 9 bases lay in between. This CDR3 region has 12 residues. The germline CDR1 and CDR2 sequences are SGHRS and YFSETQ. The CDR3 spells CASSLAGTQLFF. The CDR3 DNA sequence: TGCGCCAGCAGCTTGGCCGGCACGCAACTGTTTTTT.

In its sample, this clonotype is hyperexpanded. This chain uses TRBV4-1 with TRBJ2-3; either TRBD1 or TRBD2 may supply D (6 bases each). The V gene lost 2 bases and the J gene lost 2 bases, with 14 bases spanning the gap. The CDR3 loop spans 16 amino acids. CDR1 is MGHRA, CDR2 YSYEKL, per germline. CDR3 sequence (DNA): TGCGCCAGCAGCCAAAGTGGTCGGGGGCACACAGATACGCAGTATTTT. Translated, it gives CASSQSGRGHTDTQYF.

Turning to this clonotype: This could be a read error, since a much larger clone is one nucleotide away. It is likely a read error, because the conserved phenylalanine at the end of the CDR3 is missing. The genes are TRBV5-5 and TRBJ2-1; D may be TRBD1 (6 bases). The CDR3 totals 15 residues. The V and J ends lost 4 bases and 9 bases respectively, with 20 bases between them. Germline CDR1 reads SGHKS; CDR2 reads YYEKEE (reference sequence). CDR3 in amino acids: CASSRTGTLVSEQFS. CDR3 nucleotide sequence: TGTGCCAGCAGCCGAACCGGGACACTTGTATCTGAGCAGTTCTCC.

This clonotype was counted ten times or more. This chain connects TRBV4-1 to TRBJ1-2, with D possibly matching TRBD1 (6 bases). The germline gives CDR1 MGHRA, CDR2 YSYEKL. The CDR3 covers 16 residues. V was shortened by 0 bases and J by 4 bases, with 15 bases between the two germline ends. CDR3 residues: CASSQDYRVLGYGYTF. CDR3 bases: TGCGCCAGCAGCCAAGATTACAGGGTATTGGGCTATGGCTACACCTTC.